This TCR beta chain was recorded in a study of breast tumors, draining lymph nodes, adjacent tissues listed by TCRdb under 2016. At the level of the whole study: In breast cancer patients, the study compared the TCR beta repertoires of tumor, adjacent nontumor tissue and axillary lymph nodes. The study aimed to assess the relationships and possible T-cell exchange between tumor, surrounding tissue and draining lymph node repertoires in human breast cancer.

There are many counts of this clonotype. Its antigen remains unidentified. Per-base qualities were not stored, and no clone one base away is much larger. The reads were generated on an Illumina HiSeq 2000. TCR beta chain libraries were generated through multiplex PCR amplification. High-throughput sequencing was used to analyze the amplified TCR beta chain products. In-frame beta chains were kept once TCRdb had trimmed the public reads at Q25 with fastp and called clones with MiXCR. Identical CDR3 protein sequences are pooled into one entry, listed with their most common genes and DNA. Present in this sample are 270,000 or so distinct CDR3 sequences, 30% to 35% of which were seen just once. Roughly 1.1% of the sample lies in the top ten. Broad study findings and their caveats: The conclusion that tumor T cells originate in lymph nodes was presented as consistent with a hypothesis rather than as directly demonstrated. Tumor T-cell repertoires showed less diversity than lymph node repertoires and more diversity than nontumor tissue repertoires, and tumor T-cell repertoires showed preferential V and J gene usage. The data were considered consistent with most tumor T cells being derived from the lymph node and subsequently expanding within tumor tissue. Tumor and nontumor tissue repertoires were found to be significantly more similar in luminal-like than in basal-like breast cancer.

Lymph node samples were obtained from the axillary draining lymph nodes of breast cancer patients. Input material: axillary lymph node tissue. The clonotype originates from a female donor with breast cancer. Some clones in this sample may be carry-over from other donors' samples.

In nucleotide form, the sequence is TGTGCCAGCAGCTCACAGGGTTCGGAGACCCAGTACTTC. It specifies CASSSQGSETQYF. The V gene is TRBV7-3 and the J gene is TRBJ2-5; matching of 6 bases hints at TRBD1 as the D gene. Trimming at the junction amounts to 4 bases on V and 5 bases on J, and the germline ends lie 11 bases apart. From the germline V gene, CDR1 is SGHTA and CDR2 is FQGTGA. The CDR3 goes from the cysteine to the phenylalanine over 13 residues. CDR3 DNA is the only sequence kept; it has 39 bases, read in frame from the first base.